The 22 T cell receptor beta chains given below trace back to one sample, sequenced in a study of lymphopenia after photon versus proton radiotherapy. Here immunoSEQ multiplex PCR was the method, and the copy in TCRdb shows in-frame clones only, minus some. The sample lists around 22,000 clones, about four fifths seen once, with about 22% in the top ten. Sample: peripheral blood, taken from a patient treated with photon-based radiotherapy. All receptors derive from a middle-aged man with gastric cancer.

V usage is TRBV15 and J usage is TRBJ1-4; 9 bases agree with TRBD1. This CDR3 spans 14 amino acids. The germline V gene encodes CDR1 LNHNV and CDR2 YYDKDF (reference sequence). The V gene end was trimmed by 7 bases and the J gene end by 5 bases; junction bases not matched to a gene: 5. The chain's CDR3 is CATNSGTGNEKLFF. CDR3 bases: TGTGCCACCAATTCCGGGACAGGGAATGAAAAACTGTTTTTT.

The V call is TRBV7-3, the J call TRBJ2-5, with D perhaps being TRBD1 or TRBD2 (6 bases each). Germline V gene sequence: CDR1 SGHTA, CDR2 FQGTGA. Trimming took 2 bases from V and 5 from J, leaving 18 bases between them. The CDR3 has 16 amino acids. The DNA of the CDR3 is TGTGCCAGCAGCTTAGGAGTAGGGGGGTGGGCGGAGACCCAGTACTTC. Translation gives CASSLGVGGWAETQYF.

CDR3 nucleotide sequence: TGTGCCAGCAGTGAACAGGCAGTCAATCAGCCCCAGCATTTT. Protein: CASSEQAVNQPQHF. V and J are TRBV6-1 and TRBJ1-5; D is ambiguous. The germline CDR1 and CDR2 sequences are MNHNS and SASEGT. This CDR3 has 14 residues. Trimming pared 2 bases from V and 3 bases from J, leaving 8 bases between.

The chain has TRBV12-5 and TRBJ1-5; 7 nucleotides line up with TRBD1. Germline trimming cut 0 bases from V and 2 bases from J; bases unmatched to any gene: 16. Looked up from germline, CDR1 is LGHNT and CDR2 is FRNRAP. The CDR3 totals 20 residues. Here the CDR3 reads CASGLVIPPTGEVGNQPQHF. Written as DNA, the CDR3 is TGTGCTAGTGGTTTGGTAATCCCACCCACAGGGGAGGTTGGCAATCAGCCCCAGCATTTT.

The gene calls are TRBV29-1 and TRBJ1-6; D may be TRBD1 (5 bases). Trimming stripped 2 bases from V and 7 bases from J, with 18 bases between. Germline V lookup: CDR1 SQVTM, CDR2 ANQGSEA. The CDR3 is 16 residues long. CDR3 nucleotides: TGCAGCGTTGAAACGGCGGGGCGCCTACGAAATTCACCCCTCCACTTT. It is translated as CSVETAGRLRNSPLHF.

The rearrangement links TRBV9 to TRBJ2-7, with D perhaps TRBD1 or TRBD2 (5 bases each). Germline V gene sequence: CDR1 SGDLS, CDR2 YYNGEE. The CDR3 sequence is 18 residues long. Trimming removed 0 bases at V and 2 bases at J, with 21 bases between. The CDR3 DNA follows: TGTGCCAGCAGCGTAGTGACAGCCAGAAGGAGGAGGCCCTACGAGCAGTACTTC. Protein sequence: CASSVVTARRRRPYEQYF.

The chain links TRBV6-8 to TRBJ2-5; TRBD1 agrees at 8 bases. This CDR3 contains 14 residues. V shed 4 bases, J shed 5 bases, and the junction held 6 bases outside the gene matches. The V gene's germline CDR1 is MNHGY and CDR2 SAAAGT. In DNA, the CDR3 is TGTGCCAGCAGTTGGCAGGGGGCAGGGGAGACCCAGTACTTC. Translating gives CASSWQGAGETQYF.

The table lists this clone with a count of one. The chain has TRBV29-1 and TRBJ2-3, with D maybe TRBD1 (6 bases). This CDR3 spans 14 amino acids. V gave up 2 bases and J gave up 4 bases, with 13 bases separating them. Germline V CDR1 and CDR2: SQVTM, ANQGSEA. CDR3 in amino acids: CSVEPYRQADTQYF. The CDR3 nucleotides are TGCAGCGTTGAACCTTATAGACAGGCAGATACGCAGTATTTT.

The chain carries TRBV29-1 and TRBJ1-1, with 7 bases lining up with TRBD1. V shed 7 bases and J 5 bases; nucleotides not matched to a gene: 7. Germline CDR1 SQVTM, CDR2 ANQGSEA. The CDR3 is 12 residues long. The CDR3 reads CSAAQGWTEAFF. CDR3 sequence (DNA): TGCAGCGCCGCACAGGGGTGGACTGAAGCTTTCTTT.

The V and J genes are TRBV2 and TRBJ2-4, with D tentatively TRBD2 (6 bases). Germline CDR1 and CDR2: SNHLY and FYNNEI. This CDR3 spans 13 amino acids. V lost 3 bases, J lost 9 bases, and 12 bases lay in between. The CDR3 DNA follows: TGTGCCAGCAGTGAGGCAGGGCGGGGCATTCAGTACTTC. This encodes CASSEAGRGIQYF.

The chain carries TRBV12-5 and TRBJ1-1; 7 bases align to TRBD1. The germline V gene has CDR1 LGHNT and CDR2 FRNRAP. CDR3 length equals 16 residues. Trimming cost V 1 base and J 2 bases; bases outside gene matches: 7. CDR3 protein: CASGLGLQGSNTEAFF. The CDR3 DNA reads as TGTGCTAGTGGTTTGGGGTTACAGGGGTCTAACACTGAAGCTTTCTTT.

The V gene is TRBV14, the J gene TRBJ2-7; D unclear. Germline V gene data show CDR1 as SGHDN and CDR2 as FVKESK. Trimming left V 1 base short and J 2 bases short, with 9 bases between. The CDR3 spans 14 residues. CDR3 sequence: CASSQVQPAYEQYF. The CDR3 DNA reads TGTGCCAGCAGCCAAGTCCAGCCCGCCTACGAGCAGTACTTC.

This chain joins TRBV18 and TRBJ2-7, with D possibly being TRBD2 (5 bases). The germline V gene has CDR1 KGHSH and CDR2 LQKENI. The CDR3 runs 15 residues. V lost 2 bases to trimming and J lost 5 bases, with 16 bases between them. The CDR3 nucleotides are TGTGCCAGCTCACCAGGTGGACTTGGGAATAACGAGCAGTACTTC. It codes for CASSPGGLGNNEQYF.

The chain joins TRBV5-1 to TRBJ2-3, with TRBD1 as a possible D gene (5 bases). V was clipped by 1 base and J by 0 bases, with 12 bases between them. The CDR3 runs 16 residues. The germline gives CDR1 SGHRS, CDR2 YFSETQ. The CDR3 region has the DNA TGCGCCAGCAGCTTGCCCCCCGACAGAAGCACAGATACGCAGTATTTT. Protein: CASSLPPDRSTDTQYF.

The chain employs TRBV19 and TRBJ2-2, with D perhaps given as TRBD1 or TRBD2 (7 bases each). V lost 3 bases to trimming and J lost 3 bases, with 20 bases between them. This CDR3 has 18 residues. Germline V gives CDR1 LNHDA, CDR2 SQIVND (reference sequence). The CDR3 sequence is CASSIPQGRGRDTGELFF. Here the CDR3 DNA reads TGTGCCAGTAGTATCCCTCAGGGGAGGGGGCGCGACACCGGGGAGCTGTTTTTT.

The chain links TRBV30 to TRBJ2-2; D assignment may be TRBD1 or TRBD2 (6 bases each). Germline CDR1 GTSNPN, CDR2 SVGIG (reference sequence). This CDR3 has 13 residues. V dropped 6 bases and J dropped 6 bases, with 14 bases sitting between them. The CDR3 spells CACSRRGPGELFF. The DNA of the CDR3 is TGTGCCTGTTCCCGACGGGGGCCCGGGGAGCTGTTTTTT. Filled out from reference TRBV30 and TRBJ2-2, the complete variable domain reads SQTIHQWPATLVQPVGSPLSLECTVEGTSNPNLYWYRQAAGRGLQLLFYSVGIGQISSEVPQNLSASRPQDRQFILSSKKLLLSDSGFYLCACSRRGPGELFFGEGSRLTVL.

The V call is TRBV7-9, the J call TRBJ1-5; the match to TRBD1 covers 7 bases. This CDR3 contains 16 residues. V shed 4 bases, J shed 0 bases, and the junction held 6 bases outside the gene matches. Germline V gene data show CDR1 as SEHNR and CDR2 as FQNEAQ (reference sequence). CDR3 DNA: TGTGCCAGCAGCTCGGGGACAGTACTTAGCAATCAGCCCCAGCATTTT. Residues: CASSSGTVLSNQPQHF.

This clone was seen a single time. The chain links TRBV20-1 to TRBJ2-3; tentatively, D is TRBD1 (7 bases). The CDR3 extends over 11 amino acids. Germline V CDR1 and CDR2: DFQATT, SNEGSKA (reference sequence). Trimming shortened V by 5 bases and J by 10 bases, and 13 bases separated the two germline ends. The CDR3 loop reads CSAPRGAAQYF. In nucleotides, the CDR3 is TGCAGTGCTCCCAGGGGGGCTGCGCAGTATTTT.

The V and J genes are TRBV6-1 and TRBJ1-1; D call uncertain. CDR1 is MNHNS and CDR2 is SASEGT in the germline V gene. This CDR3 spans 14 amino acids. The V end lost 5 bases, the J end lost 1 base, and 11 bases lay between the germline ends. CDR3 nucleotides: TGTGCCAGCAGTTATGCCGCTACGAACACTGAAGCTTTCTTT. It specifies CASSYAATNTEAFF.

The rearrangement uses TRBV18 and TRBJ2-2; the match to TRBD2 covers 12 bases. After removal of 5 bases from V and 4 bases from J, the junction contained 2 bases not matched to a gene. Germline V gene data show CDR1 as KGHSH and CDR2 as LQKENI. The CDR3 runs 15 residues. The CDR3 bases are TGTGCCAGCTCAACTAGCGGGGGGCCCACCGGGGAGCTGTTTTTT. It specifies CASSTSGGPTGELFF.

The CDR3 DNA sequence: TGTGCCTGGAGTGGCCCCTCAATAAAATACAATGAGCAGTTCTTC. Protein sequence: CAWSGPSIKYNEQFF. The chain couples TRBV30 to TRBJ2-1; D remains ambiguous. Germline values: CDR1 GTSNPN, CDR2 SVGIG (reference sequence). The CDR3 runs to 15 residues. V was clipped by 1 base and J by 4 bases, with 14 bases between them.

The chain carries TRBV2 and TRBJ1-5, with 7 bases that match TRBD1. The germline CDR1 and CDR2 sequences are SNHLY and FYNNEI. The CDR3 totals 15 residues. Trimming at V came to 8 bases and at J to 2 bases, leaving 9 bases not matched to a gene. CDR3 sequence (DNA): TGTGCCAGCCGATTCGGGACAGAGGGCAATCAGCCCCAGCATTTT. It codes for CASRFGTEGNQPQHF.